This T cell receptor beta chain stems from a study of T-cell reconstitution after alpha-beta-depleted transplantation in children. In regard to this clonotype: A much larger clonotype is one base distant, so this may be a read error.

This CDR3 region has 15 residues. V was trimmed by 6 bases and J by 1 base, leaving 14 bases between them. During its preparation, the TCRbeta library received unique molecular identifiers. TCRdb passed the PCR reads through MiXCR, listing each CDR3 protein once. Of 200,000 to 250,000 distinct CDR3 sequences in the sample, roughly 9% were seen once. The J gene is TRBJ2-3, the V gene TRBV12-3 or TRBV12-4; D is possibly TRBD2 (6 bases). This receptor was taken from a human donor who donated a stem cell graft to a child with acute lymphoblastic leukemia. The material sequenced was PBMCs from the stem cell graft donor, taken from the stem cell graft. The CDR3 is CASRCTGRGTDTQYF. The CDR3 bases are TGTGCCAGCAGGTGTACCGGGAGAGGCACAGATACGCAGTATTTT.